Described below is a single T cell receptor beta chain sequence and its context. The data stem from a study of blood T cell repertoires in COVID-19. Study-wide background: Acute-phase and convalescent COVID-19 samples originated in the United States, Italy and Spain.

TCRdb keeps only in-frame clones here, not all; method: immunoSEQ multiplex PCR. Of around 250,000 clones listed, just over 85% are singletons. V lost 3 bases, J lost 4 bases, and 6 bases stayed unmatched. Germline V gives CDR1 SEHNR, CDR2 FQNEAQ (reference sequence). The CDR3 covers 15 residues. Everyone who took part was 18 to 89 years old, and they came from about two dozen US areas. Categorization into cohorts depended on clinical history that participants reported. The TCR comes from a man aged 18 to 30 who had recovered from COVID-19. Sequencing used PBMCs or T cells enriched from blood (not recorded which). The V gene is TRBV7-9, the J gene TRBJ1-2, with TRBD1 matching over 9 bases. CDR3 region: CASSFETGGSYGYTF. CDR3 bases: TGTGCCAGCAGCTTTGAGACAGGGGGTAGCTATGGCTACACCTTC.